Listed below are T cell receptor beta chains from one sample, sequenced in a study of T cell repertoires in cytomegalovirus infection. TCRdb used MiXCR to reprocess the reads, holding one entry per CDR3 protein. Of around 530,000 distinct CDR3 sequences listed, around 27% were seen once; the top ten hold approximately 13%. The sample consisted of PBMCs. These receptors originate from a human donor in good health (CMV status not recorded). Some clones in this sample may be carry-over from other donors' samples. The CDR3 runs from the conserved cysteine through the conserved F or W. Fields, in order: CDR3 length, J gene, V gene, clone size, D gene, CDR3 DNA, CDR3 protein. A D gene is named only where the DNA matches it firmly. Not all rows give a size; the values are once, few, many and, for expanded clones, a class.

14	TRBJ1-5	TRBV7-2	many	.	TGTGCCAGCAGCCGTGGGGATAGCAATCAGCCCCAGCATTTT	CASSRGDSNQPQHF
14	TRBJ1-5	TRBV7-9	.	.	TGTGCCAGCAGCCTGCAGGACGGCAATCAGCCCCAGCATTTT	CASSLQDGNQPQHF
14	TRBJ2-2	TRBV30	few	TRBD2	TGTGCCTGGAGGGGACTAGCGGGGACCGGGGAGCTGTTTTTT	CAWRGLAGTGELFF
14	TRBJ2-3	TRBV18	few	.	TGTGCCAGCTCACCACGTGCTACCACAGATACGCAGTATTTT	CASSPRATTDTQYF
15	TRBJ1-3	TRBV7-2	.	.	TGTGCCAGCAGCTCGGGGGGGCAGAGTGGAAACACCATATATTTT	CASSSGGQSGNTIYF
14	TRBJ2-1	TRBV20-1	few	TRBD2	TGCAGTGCTATCCGACTAGCGGGATTCAATGAGCAGTTCTTC	CSAIRLAGFNEQFF
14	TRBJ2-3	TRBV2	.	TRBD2	TGTGCCAGCACGGGACTAGCAGACCTTGGGTCGCAGTATTTT	CASTGLADLGSQYF
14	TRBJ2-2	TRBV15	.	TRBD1	TGTGCCACCAGCAGAGAACAGGGGCCCGGGGAGCTGTTTTTT	CATSREQGPGELFF
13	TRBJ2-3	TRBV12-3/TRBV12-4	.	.	TGTGCCCTCGCGGAGCAGAGCACAGATACGCAGTATTTT	CALAEQSTDTQYF
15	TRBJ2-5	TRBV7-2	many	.	TGTGCCAGCAGCGCCACTAGCAGCTTCCAAGAGACCCAGTACTTC	CASSATSSFQETQYF
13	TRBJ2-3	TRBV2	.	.	TGTGCCAGCAGTGAATTGGGAGAAGATACGCAGTATTTT	CASSELGEDTQYF
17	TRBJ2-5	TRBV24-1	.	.	TGTGCCACCAGTGATTTTGTACGGGACTCCTCTATCGGGGCCCAGTACTTC	CATSDFVRDSSIGAQYF
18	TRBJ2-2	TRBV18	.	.	TGTGCCAGCTCACCATCGGCAGGGCAAACGTGGATGGGTCGGGAGCTGTTTTTT	CASSPSAGQTWMGRELFF